Below, 27 T cell receptor beta chains from the same sample are listed, as sequenced in a study of vaccination and CD4 T cells after COVID-19. What these receptors recognize is not known. The assay that was used to sequence DNA from cultured CD4+ T cells was the Oncomine TCR Beta short-read assay. Each CDR3 protein gets one entry after TCRdb re-called the PCR reads with MiXCR. Counted here are about 17,000 distinct CDR3 sequences, around 31% occurring once; the ten biggest clones make up approximately 14%. Treatment of the sample: approximately nine-day PBMC culture with coronavirus spike peptide pools or control peptides (ViraFEST assay). The sequenced sample consisted of cultured CD4+ T cells from blood. The receptors shown here come from a human donor with COVID-19.

The V and J genes are TRBV30 and TRBJ1-1; tentatively, D is TRBD1 (6 bases). The CDR3 spans 13 residues. Trimming removed 2 bases from V and 4 bases from J, with 11 bases in between. The V gene's germline CDR1 is GTSNPN and CDR2 SVGIG (reference sequence). The CDR3 DNA is TGTGCCTGGAGTACTAGCAGGGGCACTGAAGCTTTCTTT. Protein product: CAWSTSRGTEAFF. The variable domain in full, completed from reference TRBV30 and TRBJ1-1, reads SQTIHQWPATLVQPVGSPLSLECTVEGTSNPNLYWYRQAAGRGLQLLFYSVGIGQISSEVPQNLSASRPQDRQFILSSKKLLLSDSGFYLCAWSTSRGTEAFFGQGTRLTVV.

This clonotype came up a few times. This chain links TRBV20-1 with TRBJ2-1; D might be TRBD1 (6 bases). Germline V gives CDR1 DFQATT, CDR2 SNEGSKA (reference sequence). Trimming removed 7 bases at V and 4 bases at J, with 23 bases between. The length of the CDR3 is 16 residues. In DNA, the CDR3 is TGCAGTGGTACAGGGCAACTTGCCGCGGCATACAATGAGCAGTTCTTC. This sequence encodes CSGTGQLAAAYNEQFF.

The chain carries TRBV7-6 and TRBJ2-1; D may be TRBD2 (5 bases). The V end lost 0 bases, the J end lost 7 bases, and 7 bases lay between the germline ends. This CDR3 contains 13 residues. Per the germline V gene, CDR1 is SGHVS and CDR2 is FNYEAQ. The CDR3 DNA is TGTGCCAGCAGCTTAGCGTCGGGAAATGAGCAGTTCTTC. Amino acid sequence: CASSLASGNEQFF.

This chain links TRBV30 with TRBJ2-7, with D tentatively TRBD1 (7 bases). CDR1 is GTSNPN, CDR2 SVGIG, per germline (reference sequence). The CDR3 runs to 12 residues. The V gene lost 7 bases and the J gene lost 2 bases, with 12 bases spanning the gap. This CDR3 reads CAYQGGTYEQYF. The CDR3 DNA reads TGTGCCTACCAGGGGGGTACCTACGAGCAGTACTTC.

In its sample, this clonotype was seen a few times. The V and J genes are TRBV4-3 and TRBJ2-5; 10 nucleotides line up with TRBD2. Germline-derived CDR1 and CDR2 are LGHNA and YSLEER. The junction had 3 bases not matched to a gene; V was cut back by 4 bases and J by 4 bases. This CDR3 has 14 amino acids. CDR3 in amino acids: CASSPRTSGETQYF. CDR3 sequence (DNA): TGCGCCAGCAGCCCCAGGACTAGCGGAGAGACCCAGTACTTC.

This clonotype was seen a handful of times. The J gene is TRBJ1-3, the V gene TRBV27; 9 bases map to TRBD1. The CDR3 spans 16 residues. With 4 bases clipped from V and 4 bases from J, the junction kept 8 bases outside the gene matches. From germline, CDR1 is MNHEY and CDR2 SMNVEV (reference sequence). This CDR3 reads CASSSVTGTGGNTIYF. The CDR3 nucleotides are TGTGCCAGCAGTTCGGTTACCGGGACAGGGGGAAACACCATATATTTT.

This clonotype was seen a few times. This chain links TRBV7-8 with TRBJ1-2, with D uncertain. The length of the CDR3 is 13 residues. V lost 1 base to trimming and J lost 4 bases, with 7 bases between them. Per the germline V gene, CDR1 is SGHVS and CDR2 is FQNEAQ. This CDR3 is CASSLGTVYGYTF. The CDR3 DNA reads as TGTGCCAGCAGCTTAGGAACAGTCTATGGCTACACCTTC.

This clonotype turned up a few times. V and J are TRBV11-3 and TRBJ2-3; D is ambiguous. The CDR3 is made up of 12 amino acids. Trimming removed 4 bases from V and 6 bases from J, with 8 bases in between. CDR1 and CDR2 (germline): SGHNT, YENEEA. The CDR3 DNA sequence: TGTGCCAGCAGCTCCGTCACGGATACGCAGTATTTT. Translated, it gives CASSSVTDTQYF.

The V call is TRBV11-2, the J call TRBJ2-5; possible D gene TRBD2, 7 bases. The V and J ends lost 5 bases and 5 bases respectively, with 18 bases between them. Germline V CDR1 and CDR2: SGHAT, FQNNGV. This CDR3 spans 15 amino acids. The CDR3 bases are TGTGCCAGCAGCCCCCTGGCTCGGGGGGCTGAGACCCAGTACTTC. Amino acids: CASSPLARGAETQYF.

The CDR3 nucleotides are TGTGCCAGCAGTCCGGGACAGGGGTGGGGGTACGAGCAGTACTTC. Its protein is CASSPGQGWGYEQYF. The chain employs TRBV28 and TRBJ2-7, with 10 bases aligning to TRBD1. The trim removed 5 bases at V and 4 bases at J, leaving 8 bases unmatched. The CDR3 is 15 amino acids. The germline V gene encodes CDR1 MDHEN and CDR2 SYDVKM.

The chain combines TRBV5-5 with TRBJ1-1, with a tentative D call TRBD1 (5 bases). Per germline, CDR1 SGHKS and CDR2 YYEKEE (reference sequence). The germline V and J ends were trimmed by 2 bases and 4 bases, with 15 bases remaining between them. This CDR3 has 15 residues. CDR3 sequence reads: CASSFTDGGGTEAFF. CDR3 nucleotide sequence: TGTGCCAGCAGCTTTACGGACGGCGGGGGCACTGAAGCTTTCTTT.

This clonotype was observed a few times. The genes are TRBV7-9 and TRBJ1-2; D gene ambiguous. The CDR3 extends over 11 amino acids. The germline CDR1 and CDR2 sequences are SEHNR and FQNEAQ (reference sequence). V lost 5 bases to trimming and J lost 7 bases, with 8 bases between them. The CDR3 loop reads CASSPGVGYTF. The DNA for the CDR3 is TGTGCCAGCAGCCCCGGGGTTGGCTACACCTTC.

This clonotype was detected a few times. The CDR3 sequence is CASSRGTGINGYTF. The CDR3 region has the DNA TGTGCCAGCAGTCGTGGAACAGGGATCAATGGCTACACCTTC. The chain recombines TRBV6-1 with TRBJ1-2; possibly TRBD1 for D (6 bases). The CDR3 length is 14 residues. V lost 5 bases to trimming and J lost 6 bases, with 16 bases between them. Germline V gene lookup returns CDR1 MNHNS and CDR2 SASEGT.

This clonotype turned up a few times. V is TRBV7-2 and J is TRBJ1-4, with a weak D call TRBD1 (5 bases). CDR3 length: 15 residues. Trimming took off 2 bases at V and 10 bases at J, with 17 bases between the two ends. Germline lookup yields CDR1 SGHTA and CDR2 FQGNSA. CDR3 sequence (DNA): TGTGCCAGCAGCTTAAGCGTTCAGGGCGGGGGAAAACTGTTTTTT. It translates to CASSLSVQGGGKLFF.

V gene TRBV20-1 combines with J gene TRBJ1-6; D uncertain. There are 13 residues in the CDR3. The germline gives CDR1 DFQATT, CDR2 SNEGSKA (reference sequence). Trimming stripped 2 bases from V and 11 bases from J, with 13 bases between. CDR3 amino acids: CSARPPTRAPLHF. The CDR3 nucleotides read TGCAGTGCTAGACCCCCGACACGAGCACCCCTCCACTTT.

In this sample, this clonotype turned up a few times. The CDR3 sequence: CASSPGSTSNQPQHF. CDR3 bases: TGTGCCAGCAGTCCAGGGTCCACAAGCAATCAGCCCCAGCATTTT. V and J are TRBV27 and TRBJ1-5, with a weak D call TRBD1 (5 bases). Deletions cut 5 bases from V and 1 base from J, with 12 bases between. Germline V gene sequence: CDR1 MNHEY, CDR2 SMNVEV (reference sequence). The CDR3 sequence is 15 residues long.

This chain connects TRBV7-9 to TRBJ2-2; D gene uncertain. V was clipped by 8 bases and J by 3 bases, with 10 bases between them. This CDR3 region has 13 residues. CDR1 and CDR2 (germline): SEHNR, FQNEAQ (reference sequence). The CDR3 sequence: CASHLGYTGELFF. The CDR3 nucleotides are TGTGCCAGCCATCTAGGGTACACCGGGGAGCTGTTTTTT.

This rearrangement joins TRBV11-3 to TRBJ2-5; D uncertain. Germline CDR1 is SGHNT and CDR2 is YENEEA. The CDR3 totals 13 residues. Trimming cost V 0 bases and J 1 base, with 3 bases left between them. CDR3 sequence (DNA): TGTGCCAGCAGCTTAGAGAGCCAAGAGACCCAGTACTTC. Translating it yields CASSLESQETQYF.

V and J are TRBV12-3 or TRBV12-4 and TRBJ1-2; no clear D. Deletions cut 2 bases from V and 4 bases from J, with 8 bases between. The CDR3 spans 13 residues. CDR3 DNA sequence: TGTGCCAGCAGTTTAAGGCAGGTCTATGGCTACACCTTC. The encoded protein is CASSLRQVYGYTF.

V is TRBV7-2 and J is TRBJ1-2; D might be TRBD1 (6 bases). Trimming left V 6 bases short and J 8 bases short, with 13 bases between. Germline CDR1 SGHTA, CDR2 FQGNSA. CDR3 length equals 12 residues. The CDR3 loop reads CASRPTGEGYTF. The CDR3 DNA is TGTGCCAGCAGGCCGACAGGCGAGGGCTACACCTTC.

This clonotype was seen a handful of times. This chain uses TRBV7-9 with TRBJ1-2; D may be TRBD1 (6 bases). CDR1 SEHNR and CDR2 FQNEAQ come from the germline V gene (reference sequence). Deletions cut 2 bases from V and 4 bases from J, with 8 bases between. The CDR3 length is 13 residues. DNA of the CDR3: TGTGCCAGCAGCTTATCGGGGGCCTATGGCTACACCTTC. Protein sequence: CASSLSGAYGYTF.

This chain connects TRBV20-1 to TRBJ1-6; TRBD1 might be the D (6 bases). Trimming removed 5 bases from V and 7 bases from J, with 15 bases in between. Germline values: CDR1 DFQATT, CDR2 SNEGSKA (reference sequence). The CDR3 runs to 14 residues. CDR3 in DNA: TGCAGTGCTGCTGACAGGTTGGGAAATTCACCCCTCCACTTT. Protein sequence: CSAADRLGNSPLHF.

This clonotype was counted between two and nine times. This rearrangement joins TRBV29-1 to TRBJ1-1; D not resolved. V was trimmed by 6 bases and J by 1 base, leaving 3 bases between them. CDR1 is SQVTM and CDR2 is ANQGSEA in the germline V gene. There are 10 residues in the CDR3. The CDR3 DNA reads TGCAGCGTCAAGAACACTGAAGCTTTCTTT. Amino acid sequence: CSVKNTEAFF. Together with reference TRBV29-1 and TRBJ1-1, the CDR3 gives the full variable domain: SAVISQKPSRDICQRGTSLTIQCQVDSQVTMMFWYRQQPGQSLTLIATANQGSEATYESGFVIDKFPISRPNLTFSTLTVSNMSPEDSSIYLCSVKNTEAFFGQGTRLTVV.

The chain has TRBV15 and TRBJ2-5; D unresolved. Trimming removed 3 bases at V and 5 bases at J, with 16 bases between. Germline loops: CDR1 LNHNV, CDR2 YYDKDF (reference sequence). This CDR3 has 15 amino acids. CDR3 region: CATSRTPLGDETQYF. CDR3 bases: TGTGCCACCAGCAGGACCCCTCTAGGAGACGAGACCCAGTACTTC.

This chain uses TRBV6-1 with TRBJ2-1; 9 nucleotides align to TRBD2. Germline V gene sequence: CDR1 MNHNS, CDR2 SASEGT. This CDR3 region has 15 residues. V was clipped by 6 bases and J by 4 bases; unmatched bases: 7. The CDR3 DNA sequence: TGTGCCAGCAGATCCAGCGGGGGGAGATACAATGAGCAGTTCTTC. Encoded protein: CASRSSGGRYNEQFF.

V gene TRBV7-2 combines with J gene TRBJ1-6; 11 bases fit TRBD1. Germline V gives CDR1 SGHTA, CDR2 FQGNSA. The CDR3 extends over 13 amino acids. V was clipped by 7 bases and J by 8 bases; unmatched bases: 1. In DNA, the CDR3 is TGTGCCAGCAAGGGACAGGGGGATTCACCCCTCCACTTT. This sequence encodes CASKGQGDSPLHF.

The table lists this clonotype with a few counts. The chain employs TRBV6-2 or TRBV6-3 and TRBJ1-6, with D possibly matching TRBD1 (5 bases). The V end was cut by 6 bases, the J end by 0 bases, with 15 bases between. Germline lookup yields CDR1 MNHEY and CDR2 SVGEGT. CDR3 length: 17 residues. CDR3 amino acids: CASSLARGLSYNSPLHF. As DNA, the CDR3 is TGTGCCAGCAGCCTCGCCCGGGGCCTCTCCTATAATTCACCCCTCCACTTT.